The T cell receptor beta chain described here comes from a study of T cell repertoires in cytomegalovirus infection. Study at large: CMV epitopes in the study were HLA-C-restricted (recently identified) and HLA-B-restricted (well studied). CMV infection together with matching HLA type was indicated by public TCR beta signatures. Study conclusions and caveats: The response measured ex vivo was dominated by TCR beta clonotypes (HLA-C-restricted and CMV-specific).

This clonotype was seen many times. The antigen remains unidentified. The CDR3 consists of 15 residues. Germline CDR1 reads SGHTA; CDR2 reads FQGNSA. J gave up 4 bases and V 11 bases, and 13 bases lay outside the gene matches. TCRdb re-called the reads through MiXCR, storing one row per CDR3 protein. Altogether fewer than 850,000 distinct CDR3 sequences are present, 29% being singletons, with the ten largest covering roughly 14%. The sample in question was cultured CD8+ T cells from PBMCs, obtained from culture after CMV antigen stimulation. This TCR derives from a human donor in good health (CMV status not recorded). Some clones in this sample may be carry-over from other donors' samples. The V and J genes are TRBV7-2 and TRBJ1-1, with 10 positions matching TRBD1. The CDR3 loop reads CAGKRTGGSGTEAFF. CDR3 nucleotide sequence: TGTGCCGGGAAACGGACAGGGGGTTCGGGCACTGAAGCTTTCTTT. Full variable domain (missing parts from reference TRBV7-2 and TRBJ1-1): GAGVSQSPSNKVTEKGKDVELRCDPISGHTALYWYRQSLGQGLEFLIYFQGNSAPDKSGLPSDRFSAERTGGSVSTLTIQRTQQEDSAVYLCAGKRTGGSGTEAFFGQGTRLTVV.